Listed here is a single T cell receptor beta chain. This sample was included in a study of cytomegalovirus exposure and HLA in healthy donors. Vbeta (60) and Jbeta (13) primers were used in the PCR. The protocol was immunoSEQ multiplex PCR, while the TCRdb copy is restricted to in-frame clones and leaves out a portion. The sample lists tens of thousands of clones, around 80% seen once, with 9.7% in the top ten. Sequencing was done on a sample of PBMCs. The source of this sequence is a man aged 40-49 years in good health and CMV-seronegative.

CDR3 in amino acids: CASPDRIDTEAFF. The CDR3, as DNA: TGTGCCAGCCCGGACAGAATAGACACTGAAGCTTTCTTT. V gene TRBV6-4 combines with J gene TRBJ1-1; a weak D match, TRBD1 (6 bases). CDR1 MRHNA and CDR2 SNTAGT come from the germline V gene. This CDR3 region has 13 residues. Trimming stripped 8 bases from V and 3 bases from J, with 13 bases between.